This T cell receptor (beta chain) was found in a study of blood T cell repertoires in COVID-19 (dated by TCRdb to the early 2020s). Looking at the study overall: Samples covering the acute and convalescent phases of COVID-19 were provided by collaborators in the United States, Italy and Spain. The repertoires were released in a freely available public database meant as a resource for research on the immune response to SARS-CoV-2. HLA class I and class II types, where available, came from metadata supplied by the sample provider rather than from assay-based typing. A de-identified subject ID, COVID-19 status, age in years and sex were almost always included in the sample metadata. The prospective study material was composed of cDNA or gDNA derived from T cells, B-cell-depleted T cells, or PBMCs. The dataset comprised deeply sampled blood TCRbeta repertoires from subjects exposed to, actively infected with, or recovered from COVID-19. Samples were obtained from the ongoing ImmuneRACE study (first 160 participants) and from 1,254 subjects provided by 6 global collaborators. The paper's findings and limits, for the study overall: The quantity of clinical and demographic metadata differed by source and by participant and was supplied without curation.

V is trimmed back by 1 base and J by 1 base, and the junction contains 9 bases that no gene match accounts for. CDR1 SGHDN and CDR2 FVKESK are derived from the germline V gene. The CDR3 starts with the cysteine, ends with the phenylalanine, and has 18 residues. The retained sequence is limited to the CDR3, 54 bases, with the frame set at the first base. On this clone: It has no known antigen specificity. The record has no base qualities; no much larger clone is one base away.

Whole blood was collected in K2EDTA tubes by collaborating institutions according to the institutions' own protocols. For TCRbeta analysis, collaborators shipped samples as frozen whole blood, isolated PBMCs, or DNA extracted from either of those sample types. The immunoSEQ Assay, a bias-controlled multiplex PCR, was used to amplify TCRbeta CDR3 regions from genomic DNA. Per the authors' processing: Within the assay, amplification of reference gene primers was used to estimate how many nucleated cells each sample contained. Sequence reads were collapsed and filtered to measure the absolute abundance of every unique TCRbeta CDR3 rearrangement. For each sample, productive Simpson clonality was calculated by taking the square root of Simpson's diversity index across productive rearrangements. The source is immuneACCESS, and TCRdb retained only in-frame sequences with V and J called. Part of the clones is not carried over; for the studies checked, unresolved V genes explain less than half of this, and the remainder is unexplained. For V, J and clone size, that table is used; D and trimming come from the DNA. This sample comprises about 70,000 clones, 81% of them detected only once. Roughly 22% of the sample belongs to the ten largest clones.

The chain employs TRBV14 and TRBJ2-1, and 8 junction bases match TRBD1. This sequence was found in a woman aged 70-85 years with acute or convalescent COVID-19. Source material: peripheral blood. The sequenced DNA is TGTGCCAGCAGCCAAGCTCGGACAGGGAACCCATCCTACAATGAGCAGTTCTTC. It specifies CASSQARTGNPSYNEQFF.